This entry describes one T cell receptor beta chain. The antigen remains unidentified. A junction boundary mismatches the germline segment, possibly from a read error. PCR was performed a second time for 7 to 11 cycles using a sample-barcoded 5' primer and a J-beta primer mix. TCRdb reprocessed the 5' RACE reads with MiXCR, giving one entry per CDR3 protein. Here the sample spans around 1,000,000 distinct CDR3 sequences, under 30% being singletons. This CDR3 is built from 15 residues. The germline V gene encodes CDR1 SGHVS and CDR2 FNYEAQ. The sample is drawn from a study of blood T cells in healthy people across ages. The study, taken as a whole, reports: Leaving the PBMCs unsorted stopped any conclusive comparison of naive versus antigen-experienced cells. Age advanced and TCR beta diversity per million T cells fell, roughly linearly.

The data were also submitted as part of a second study, on T cells of mothers and their children.

Sequences were obtained from blood. This chain connects TRBV7-6 to TRBJ2-1, with 10 bases identical to TRBD2. The sequence came from a girl aged 2 to 10 in good health. CDR3 region: CASSLRSGGVNEQFF. CDR3 DNA sequence: TGTGCAAGCAGCCTCCGGAGCGGGGGGGTCAATGAGCAGTTCTTC.